Below are 21 T cell receptor beta chains sequenced from a single sample in a study of T cells expressing NK-cell markers. TCRdb reprocessed the 5' RACE reads, with one entry per CDR3 protein and no DNA. This table lists 440,000 or so distinct CDR3 sequences. Material for sequencing was blood T cells: a sorted CD56 or NKG2C T cell subset, CD4+ or CD8+ T cells, or bulk PBMC T cells (not recorded which). These receptors all come from a woman between 18 and 70 years old in good health.

The chain carries TRBV29-1 and TRBJ2-3. The CDR3 has 11 amino acids. Germline assignment: CDR1 SQVTM and CDR2 ANQGSEA. The CDR3 here is CSVDRLDTQYF.

CDR3: CASSQTRGYEQYF. The V gene is TRBV12-3 or TRBV12-4, the J gene TRBJ2-7; as DNA is missing, the TRBD2 call by TCRdb cannot be tested. The CDR3 has 13 residues.

V gene TRBV18 combines with J gene TRBJ2-2. The germline gives CDR1 KGHSH, CDR2 LQKENI. There are 15 residues in the CDR3. The CDR3 reads CASSQDYANTGELFF.

CDR3 region: CASSLVSNEKLFF. The gene calls are TRBV7-8 and TRBJ1-4. Germline-derived CDR1 and CDR2 are SGHVS and FQNEAQ. The CDR3 runs to 13 residues.

The genes are TRBV12-3 or TRBV12-4 and TRBJ2-1; TCRdb picks TRBD2, but there is no DNA to check that call. CDR3 length: 16 amino acids. The chain's CDR3 is CASSLYGAGRADEQFF.

The chain has TRBV18 and TRBJ2-7. Germline CDR1 and CDR2: KGHSH and LQKENI. The CDR3 runs to 11 residues. The CDR3 protein is CASSCSYEQYF.

This chain joins TRBV7-2 and TRBJ2-5. Germline lookup yields CDR1 SGHTA and CDR2 FQGNSA. The length of the CDR3 is 14 residues. CDR3 protein: CASSPKVLAETQYF.

V usage is TRBV5-1 and J usage is TRBJ1-6. This CDR3 is built from 13 residues. Germline assignment: CDR1 SGHRS and CDR2 YFSETQ. CDR3: CASSRDTNSPLHF.

The chain recombines TRBV6-1 with TRBJ2-2. From germline, CDR1 is MNHNS and CDR2 SASEGT. This CDR3 has 15 residues. CDR3 in amino acids: CASSQGVGNTGELFF.

The chain employs TRBV7-3 and TRBJ2-2. This CDR3 contains 15 residues. The V gene's germline CDR1 is SGHTA and CDR2 FQGTGA. CDR3 sequence: CASSSALVNTGELFF. Using reference TRBV7-3 and TRBJ2-2 for the parts outside the CDR3, the full variable domain is GAGVSQTPSNKVTEKGKYVELRCDPISGHTALYWYRQSLGQGPEFLIYFQGTGAADDSGLPNDRFFAVRPEGSVSTLKIQRTERGDSAVYLCASSSALVNTGELFFGEGSRLTVL.

V is TRBV27 and J is TRBJ1-2; there is no DNA to check the TCRdb D call of TRBD1. Germline V CDR1 and CDR2: MNHEY, SMNVEV (reference sequence). This CDR3 has 17 residues. CDR3 region: CASSHSPGQLANYGYTF.

The chain carries TRBV19 and TRBJ2-1; TCRdb's D gene call, TRBD2, goes unchecked for lack of DNA. Germline CDR1 LNHDA, CDR2 SQIVND (reference sequence). This CDR3 comprises 13 residues. Here the CDR3 reads CASSMSLAGEQFF.

The chain is built from TRBV19 and TRBJ2-1. The CDR3 is made up of 13 amino acids. The germline V gene encodes CDR1 LNHDA and CDR2 SQIVND (reference sequence). CDR3 region: CASNGGSPNEQFF.

The V and J genes are TRBV9 and TRBJ1-5; TCRdb indicates TRBD1, and absent DNA this call remains unverified. This CDR3 is built from 13 residues. Germline loops: CDR1 SGDLS, CDR2 YYNGEE. This CDR3 is CASSVGDMQPQHF.

The V gene is TRBV30, the J gene TRBJ2-5; TCRdb's D call, TRBD1, is unchecked because there is no DNA. CDR3 size: 14 residues. Looked up from germline, CDR1 is GTSNPN and CDR2 is SVGIG (reference sequence). This chain's CDR3 is CAWDTGTATETQYF.

The rearrangement joins TRBV27 to TRBJ1-2; TCRdb designates TRBD1, a call that cannot be tested without DNA. The CDR3 loop spans 15 amino acids. Germline V lookup: CDR1 MNHEY, CDR2 SMNVEV (reference sequence). CDR3 sequence reads: CASAPLGHPDYGYTF.

V usage is TRBV13 and J usage is TRBJ2-7; no DNA is available, so the TRBD1 call from TCRdb remains unchecked. The germline gives CDR1 PRHDT, CDR2 FYEKMQ (reference sequence). CDR3 length: 16 amino acids. CDR3 sequence: CASSLGSPGHGYEQYF.

This chain joins TRBV9 and TRBJ2-7; TCRdb designates TRBD2, a call that cannot be tested without DNA. The CDR3 covers 15 residues. Germline CDR1 and CDR2: SGDLS and YYNGEE. This chain's CDR3 is CASSVEGGDSYEQYF.

This CDR3 is CASSSYRERGNTIYF. The V gene is TRBV11-2, the J gene TRBJ1-3; TCRdb's assignment of TRBD1 cannot be checked, as there is no DNA. This CDR3 is 15 amino acids long. Germline assignment: CDR1 SGHAT and CDR2 FQNNGV.

The chain couples TRBV11-2 to TRBJ1-3; without DNA, the TCRdb call of TRBD1 cannot be checked. This CDR3 has 15 residues. The germline V gene encodes CDR1 SGHAT and CDR2 FQNNGV. CDR3 loop: CASSRAGGSGNTIYF.

The V gene is TRBV11-2, the J gene TRBJ2-1; the TRBD2 assignment by TCRdb is unverifiable without DNA. The CDR3 has 16 residues. Germline CDR1 is SGHAT and CDR2 is FQNNGV. The CDR3 here is CASSPPTSGVYNEQFF.